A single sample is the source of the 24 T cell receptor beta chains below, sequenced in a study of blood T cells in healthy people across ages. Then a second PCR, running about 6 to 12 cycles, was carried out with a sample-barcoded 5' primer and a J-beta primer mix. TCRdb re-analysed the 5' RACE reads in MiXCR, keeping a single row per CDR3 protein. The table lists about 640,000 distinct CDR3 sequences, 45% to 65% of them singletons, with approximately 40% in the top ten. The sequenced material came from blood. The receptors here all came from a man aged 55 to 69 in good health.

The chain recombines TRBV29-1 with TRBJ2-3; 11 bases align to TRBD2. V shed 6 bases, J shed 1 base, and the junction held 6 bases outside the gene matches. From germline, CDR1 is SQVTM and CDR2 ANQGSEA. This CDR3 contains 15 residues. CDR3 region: CSVLGLAGRTDTQYF. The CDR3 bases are TGCAGCGTCCTCGGACTAGCGGGCCGCACAGATACGCAGTATTTT.

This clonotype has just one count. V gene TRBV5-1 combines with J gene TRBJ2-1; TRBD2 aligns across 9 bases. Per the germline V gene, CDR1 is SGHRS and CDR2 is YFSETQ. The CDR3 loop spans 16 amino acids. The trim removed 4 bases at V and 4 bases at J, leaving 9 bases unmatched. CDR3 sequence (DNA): TGCGCCAGCAGCCCTTCCGCGACTAGCGGTTACAATGAGCAGTTCTTC. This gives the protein CASSPSATSGYNEQFF.

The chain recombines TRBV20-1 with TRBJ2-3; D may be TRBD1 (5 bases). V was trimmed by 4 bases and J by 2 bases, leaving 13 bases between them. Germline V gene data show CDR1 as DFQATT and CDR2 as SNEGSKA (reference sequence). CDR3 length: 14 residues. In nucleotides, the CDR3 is TGCAGTGCTACAACGGTGGGGCACACAGATACGCAGTATTTT. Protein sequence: CSATTVGHTDTQYF.

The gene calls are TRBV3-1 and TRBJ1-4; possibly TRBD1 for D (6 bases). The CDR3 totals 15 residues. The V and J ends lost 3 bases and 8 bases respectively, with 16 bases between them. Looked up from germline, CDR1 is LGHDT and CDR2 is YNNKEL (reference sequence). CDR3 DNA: TGTGCCAGCAGCCAGCCTCGCTCAGGGGCCGAAAAACTGTTTTTT. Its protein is CASSQPRSGAEKLFF.

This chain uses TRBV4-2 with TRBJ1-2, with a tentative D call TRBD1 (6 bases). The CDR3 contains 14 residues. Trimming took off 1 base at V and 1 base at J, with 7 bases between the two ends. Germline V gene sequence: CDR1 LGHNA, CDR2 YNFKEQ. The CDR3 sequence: CASSQGQVNYGYTF. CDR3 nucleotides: TGTGCCAGCAGCCAAGGACAGGTTAACTATGGCTACACCTTC.

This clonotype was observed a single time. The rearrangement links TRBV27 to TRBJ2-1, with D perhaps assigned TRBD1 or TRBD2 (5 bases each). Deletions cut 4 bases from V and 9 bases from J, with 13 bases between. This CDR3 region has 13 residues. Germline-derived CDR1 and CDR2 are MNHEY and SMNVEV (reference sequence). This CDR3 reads CASSSGAGGEQFF. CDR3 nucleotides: TGTGCCAGCAGTTCCGGGGCCGGAGGTGAGCAGTTCTTC.

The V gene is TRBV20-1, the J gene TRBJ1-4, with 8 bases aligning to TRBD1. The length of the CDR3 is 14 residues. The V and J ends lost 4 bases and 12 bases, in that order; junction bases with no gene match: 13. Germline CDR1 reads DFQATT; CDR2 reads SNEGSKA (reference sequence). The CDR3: CSATINRGGEELFF. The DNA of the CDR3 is TGCAGTGCTACAATCAACAGGGGGGGGGAAGAACTGTTTTTT.

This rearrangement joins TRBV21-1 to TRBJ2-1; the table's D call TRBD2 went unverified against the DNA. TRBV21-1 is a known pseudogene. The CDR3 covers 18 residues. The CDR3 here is CASSINHLGVSGVDEQFF. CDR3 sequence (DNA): TGTGCCAGCAGCATAAACCACCTTGGAGTCTCCGGCGTTGATGAGCAGTTCTTC.

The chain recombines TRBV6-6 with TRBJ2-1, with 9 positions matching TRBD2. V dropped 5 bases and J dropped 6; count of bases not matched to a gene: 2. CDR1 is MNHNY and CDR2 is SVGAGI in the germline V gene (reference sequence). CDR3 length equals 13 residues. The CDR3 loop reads CASSILAGNEQFF. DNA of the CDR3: TGTGCCAGCAGTATACTAGCGGGCAATGAGCAGTTCTTC.

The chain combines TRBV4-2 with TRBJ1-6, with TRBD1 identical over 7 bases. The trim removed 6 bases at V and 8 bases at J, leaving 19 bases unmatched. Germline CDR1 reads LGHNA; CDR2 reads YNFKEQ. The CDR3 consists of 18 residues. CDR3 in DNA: TGTGCCAGCAGACGCTACCACACAGGGGCCTTCATCGATTCACCCCTCCACTTT. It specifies CASRRYHTGAFIDSPLHF.

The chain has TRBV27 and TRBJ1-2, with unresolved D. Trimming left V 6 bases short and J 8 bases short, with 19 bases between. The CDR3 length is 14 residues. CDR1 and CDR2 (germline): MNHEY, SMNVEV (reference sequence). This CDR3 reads CASSPSRALGGYTF. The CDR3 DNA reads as TGTGCCAGCAGCCCGTCGAGGGCCCTGGGGGGCTACACCTTC.

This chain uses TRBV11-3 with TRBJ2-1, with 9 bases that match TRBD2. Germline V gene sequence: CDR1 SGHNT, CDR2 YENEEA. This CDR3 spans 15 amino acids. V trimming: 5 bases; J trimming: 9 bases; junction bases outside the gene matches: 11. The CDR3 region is CASSPGTSSLSEQFF. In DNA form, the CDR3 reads TGTGCCAGCAGCCCGGGGACTAGCTCTTTGAGTGAGCAGTTCTTC.

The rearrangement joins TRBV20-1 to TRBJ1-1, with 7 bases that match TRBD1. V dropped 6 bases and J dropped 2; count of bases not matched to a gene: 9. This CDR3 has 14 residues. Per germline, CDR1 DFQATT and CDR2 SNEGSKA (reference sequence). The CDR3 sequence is CSARQGQANTEAFF. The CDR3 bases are TGCAGTGCCCGACAGGGCCAAGCAAACACTGAAGCTTTCTTT.

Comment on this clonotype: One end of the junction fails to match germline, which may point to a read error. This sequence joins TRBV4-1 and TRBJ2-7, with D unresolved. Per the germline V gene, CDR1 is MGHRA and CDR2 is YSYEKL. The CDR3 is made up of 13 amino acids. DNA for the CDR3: TGCGCCAGCAGCCAACTCCCAATCTACGAGCAGGACTTC. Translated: CASSQLPIYEQDF.

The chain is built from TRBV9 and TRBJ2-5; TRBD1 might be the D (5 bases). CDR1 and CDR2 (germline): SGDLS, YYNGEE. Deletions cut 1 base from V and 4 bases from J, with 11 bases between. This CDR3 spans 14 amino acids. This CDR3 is CASSVLDRGETQYF. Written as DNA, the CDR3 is TGTGCCAGCAGCGTACTTGACAGAGGAGAGACCCAGTACTTC.

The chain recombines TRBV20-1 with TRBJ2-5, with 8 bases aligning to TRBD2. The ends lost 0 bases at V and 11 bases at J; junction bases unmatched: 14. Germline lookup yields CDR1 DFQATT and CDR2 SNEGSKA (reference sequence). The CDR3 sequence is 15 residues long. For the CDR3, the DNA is TGCAGTGCTAGAGATGCGGGGGGCGGGTACAATGAGCAGTACTTC. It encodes CSARDAGGGYNEQYF.

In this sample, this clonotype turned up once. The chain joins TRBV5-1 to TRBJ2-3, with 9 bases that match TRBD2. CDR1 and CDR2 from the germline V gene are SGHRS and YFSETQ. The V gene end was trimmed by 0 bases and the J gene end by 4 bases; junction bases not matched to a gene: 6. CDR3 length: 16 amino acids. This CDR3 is CASSLDPRGGADTQYF. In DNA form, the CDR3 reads TGCGCCAGCAGCTTGGATCCGCGGGGGGGCGCAGATACGCAGTATTTT.

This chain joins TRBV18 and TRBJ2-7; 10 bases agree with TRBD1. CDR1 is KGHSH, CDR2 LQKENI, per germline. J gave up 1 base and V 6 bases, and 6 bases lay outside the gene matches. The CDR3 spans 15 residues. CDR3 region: CASSPGQGFSYEQYF. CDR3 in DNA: TGTGCCAGCTCTCCGGGACAGGGGTTTTCCTACGAGCAGTACTTC.

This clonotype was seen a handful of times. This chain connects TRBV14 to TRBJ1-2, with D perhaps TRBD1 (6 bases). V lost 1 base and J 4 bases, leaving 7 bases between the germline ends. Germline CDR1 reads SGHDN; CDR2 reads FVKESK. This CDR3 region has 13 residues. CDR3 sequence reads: CASSQGQVYGYTF. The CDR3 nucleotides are TGTGCCAGCAGCCAAGGACAGGTCTATGGCTACACCTTC.

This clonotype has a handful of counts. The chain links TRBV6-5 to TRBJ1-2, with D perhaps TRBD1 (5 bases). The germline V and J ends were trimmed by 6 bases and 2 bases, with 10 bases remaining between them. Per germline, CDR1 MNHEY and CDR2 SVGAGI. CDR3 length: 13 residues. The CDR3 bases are TGTGCCAGCAGCGTGGGACGGAACTATGGCTACACCTTC. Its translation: CASSVGRNYGYTF.

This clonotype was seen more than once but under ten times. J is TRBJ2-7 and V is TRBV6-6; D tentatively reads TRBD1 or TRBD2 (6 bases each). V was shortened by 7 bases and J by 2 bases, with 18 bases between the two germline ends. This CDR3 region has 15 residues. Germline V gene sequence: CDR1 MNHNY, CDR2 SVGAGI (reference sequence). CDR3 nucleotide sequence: TGTGCCAGCAATCCCGGGGGTGGGGGGCCCTACGAGCAGTACTTC. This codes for CASNPGGGGPYEQYF.

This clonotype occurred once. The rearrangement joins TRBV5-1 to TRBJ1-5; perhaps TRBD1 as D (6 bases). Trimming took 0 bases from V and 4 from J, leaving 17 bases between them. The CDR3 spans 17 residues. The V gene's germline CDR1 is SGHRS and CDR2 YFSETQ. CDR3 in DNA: TGCGCCAGCAGCTTGGAGGGGGGGCCGGGGAAGAATCAGCCCCAGCATTTT. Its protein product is CASSLEGGPGKNQPQHF.

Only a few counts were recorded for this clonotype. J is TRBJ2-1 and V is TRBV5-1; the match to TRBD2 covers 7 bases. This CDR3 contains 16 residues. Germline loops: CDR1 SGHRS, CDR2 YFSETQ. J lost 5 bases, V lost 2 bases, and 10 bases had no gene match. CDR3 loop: CASSFETSRGNNEQFF. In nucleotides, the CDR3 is TGCGCCAGCAGCTTCGAGACTAGCCGGGGAAACAATGAGCAGTTCTTC.

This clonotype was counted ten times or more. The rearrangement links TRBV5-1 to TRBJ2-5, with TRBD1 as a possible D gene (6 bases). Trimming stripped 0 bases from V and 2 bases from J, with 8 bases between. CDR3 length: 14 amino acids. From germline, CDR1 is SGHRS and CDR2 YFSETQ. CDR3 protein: CASSLVQGQETQYF. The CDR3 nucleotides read TGCGCCAGCAGCTTGGTTCAGGGGCAAGAGACCCAGTACTTC.